In this sample, the clone carrying this T cell receptor beta chain turned up a few times. V was cut by 4 bases and J by 1 base, with 9 bases left in between. The CDR3 consists of 14 residues. Per the germline V gene, CDR1 is LGHNA and CDR2 is YSLEER. This record comes from a study of blood T cell repertoires in COVID-19. TCRdb keeps only in-frame clones here, not all; method: immunoSEQ multiplex PCR. This sample carries 250,000 to 350,000 clones, roughly 83% of them seen once, and the ten largest clones take more than 1.1%. This chain uses TRBV4-3 with TRBJ2-3; D remains unclear. The specimen sequenced was peripheral blood. The sequence was obtained from a human donor with COVID-19, enrolled during active disease. The donor label of this sample is uncertain. CDR3 bases: TGCGCCAGCAGCCCCACCACTGGCACAGATACGCAGTATTTT. Translation: CASSPTTGTDTQYF.